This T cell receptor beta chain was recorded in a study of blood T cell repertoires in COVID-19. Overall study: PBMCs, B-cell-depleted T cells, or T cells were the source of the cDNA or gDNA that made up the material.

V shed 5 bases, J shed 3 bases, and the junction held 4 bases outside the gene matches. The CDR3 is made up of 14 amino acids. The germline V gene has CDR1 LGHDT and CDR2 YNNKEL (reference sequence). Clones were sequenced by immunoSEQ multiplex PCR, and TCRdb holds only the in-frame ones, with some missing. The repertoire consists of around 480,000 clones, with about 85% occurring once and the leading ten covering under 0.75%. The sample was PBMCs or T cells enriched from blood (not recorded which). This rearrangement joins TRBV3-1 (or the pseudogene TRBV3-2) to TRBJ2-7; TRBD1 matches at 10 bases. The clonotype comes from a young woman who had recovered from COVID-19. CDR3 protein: CASSAGQGSYEQYF. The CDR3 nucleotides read TGTGCCAGCAGCGCGGGACAGGGGAGCTACGAGCAGTACTTC.